A selection of T cell receptor beta chains follows, all from one sample in a study of T-cell memory formation after mild COVID-19. TCRdb independently ran MiXCR on the 5' RACE reads; one entry per CDR3 protein. Of a few hundred thousand distinct CDR3 sequences listed, roughly 23% are singletons. What was sequenced was PBMCs or a T cell subset sorted from them (not recorded which). The source of these receptors is an adult woman who had mild COVID-19 (a few samples of this study predate the infection). Cell type and time point are not known. Both conserved end residues are part of each CDR3. The order of the fields is D gene, J gene, clone size, V gene, CDR3 DNA, CDR3 protein. A D gene is named only where the DNA matches it firmly. The size field is filled for only some rows; it gives once, few, many or a size class.

>TRBD2|TRBJ2-7|NA|TRBV19
TGTGCCAGTAGTAATAGCGGGGACACCTACGAGCAGTACTTC
CASSNSGDTYEQYF
>TRBD2|TRBJ2-1|NA|TRBV7-2
TGTGCCAGCAGCGCTACTAGCGGGCTTTACAATGAGCAGTTCTTC
CASSATSGLYNEQFF
>NA|TRBJ1-1|NA|TRBV30
TGTGCCTGGAGTGCCGGGACACGAAACACTGAAGCTTTCTTT
CAWSAGTRNTEAFF
>TRBD2|TRBJ2-1|NA|TRBV6-2/TRBV6-3
TGTGCCAGCAGCCTACTAGCGGGAGGGGGCTACAATGAGCAGTTCTTC
CASSLLAGGGYNEQFF
>TRBD2|TRBJ2-7|NA|TRBV2
TGTGCCAGCAGGTGGACTAGCGGGGGGGAATACGAGCAGTACTTC
CASRWTSGGEYEQYF
>TRBD2|TRBJ2-5|few|TRBV25-1
TGTGCCAGCAGTGAGGGGGGACTAGCGGGAGGCCCGTACCAAGAGACCCAGTACTTC
CASSEGGLAGGPYQETQYF
>NA|TRBJ2-7|few|TRBV12-3/TRBV12-4
TGTGCCAGCAGTTTAGGGCCGTTCTCCTACGAGCAGTACTTC
CASSLGPFSYEQYF
>NA|TRBJ1-6|NA|TRBV5-1
TGCGCCAGCAGCTTGGCCGAGGCAGGGAGGTTAAGGGATCCCCTCCACTTT
CASSLAEAGRLRDPLHF
>NA|TRBJ1-5|NA|TRBV18
TGTGCCAGCTCGGTCGGCAGGGCGGTATATCAGCCCCAGCATTTT
CASSVGRAVYQPQHF
>TRBD1|TRBJ1-1|NA|TRBV6-1
TGTGCCAGCACCCGGATGACAGGGGGCCCCAACACTGAAGCTTTCTTT
CASTRMTGGPNTEAFF
>NA|TRBJ2-7|few|TRBV7-8
TGTGCCAGCAGCTTAAGGCAGGGTGGCTACGAGCAGTACTTC
CASSLRQGGYEQYF
>NA|TRBJ2-5|NA|TRBV7-2
TGTGCCAGCAGCTTAGTGTTCTCCTCGGGGCCACAAGAGACCCAGTACTTC
CASSLVFSSGPQETQYF
>NA|TRBJ2-3|NA|TRBV5-6
TGTGCCAGCAGCGCGAGACAGAATACAGATACGCAGTATTTT
CASSARQNTDTQYF
>NA|TRBJ1-4|NA|TRBV5-5
TGTGCCAGCAGCCCGACAGTCGGGGGAGGGGAAAAACTGTTTTTT
CASSPTVGGGEKLFF
>NA|TRBJ1-1|once|TRBV6-2/TRBV6-3
TGTGCCAGCACCCAGGGGCCATACACTGAAGCTTTCTTT
CASTQGPYTEAFF
>NA|TRBJ2-7|NA|TRBV30
TGTGCCTGGAGTGTACGGAAAAAGCAGTACTTC
CAWSVRKKQYF
>NA|TRBJ2-4|NA|TRBV2
TGTGCCAGCAGTGTGTCCGCGGGGGCCCAACTAAACATTCAGTACTTC
CASSVSAGAQLNIQYF
>TRBD1|TRBJ1-1|few|TRBV12-3/TRBV12-4
TGTGCCAGCAGGGGACAGGCGGCCCACACTGAAGCTTTCTTT
CASRGQAAHTEAFF
>NA|TRBJ1-2|NA|TRBV6-1
TGTGCCAGCAGTCACGAAGGGAGGGATGGCTACACCTTC
CASSHEGRDGYTF
>NA|TRBJ2-1|NA|TRBV7-9
TGTGCCAGCAGCCCCCAAGGGGAAGAGCAGTTCTTC
CASSPQGEEQFF
>NA|TRBJ2-5|NA|TRBV20-1
TGCAGTGCTAGTGATTTTTCAGGCCAAGAGACCCAGTACTTC
CSASDFSGQETQYF
>TRBD2|TRBJ2-1|few|TRBV7-2
TGTGCCAGCAGCTTACGGACTAGCGGGGGGGCGCGGAATGAGCAGTTCTTC
CASSLRTSGGARNEQFF
>TRBD2|TRBJ2-2|NA|TRBV4-3
TGCGCCAGCAGCCCGACTAGCGGGACTGTCACCGGGGAGCTGTTTTTT
CASSPTSGTVTGELFF
>NA|TRBJ2-3|NA|TRBV24-1
TGTGCCACCAGTGACCCCGGGGCCGATACGCAGTATTTT
CATSDPGADTQYF
>TRBD2|TRBJ2-3|NA|TRBV25-1
TGTGCCAGCAGTGTTGGGGCGGGGGACCACCTCCCTTCATTCACAGATACGCAGTATTTT
CASSVGAGDHLPSFTDTQYF
>NA|TRBJ2-7|NA|TRBV6-5
TGTGCCAGCAGTACACAGGTCGGCTACTACGAGCAGTACTTC
CASSTQVGYYEQYF
>NA|TRBJ1-1|NA|TRBV21-1
TGTGCCAGCAGCTGGGGTACAGGGGTGAACACTGAAGCTTTCTTT
CASSWGTGVNTEAFF
>NA|TRBJ2-1|once|TRBV21-1
TGTGCCAGCAGCATTGAGGGAGGGTTTTACAATGAGCAGTTCTTC
CASSIEGGFYNEQFF
>NA|TRBJ2-7|few|TRBV20-1
TGCAGTGCCGACCCGTCGGGGAGCTCCTACGAGCAGTACTTC
CSADPSGSSYEQYF
>TRBD1|TRBJ1-6|NA|TRBV4-3
TGCGCCAGCAGCCCCACGTCCGGGACAGGGGGATCACCCCTCCACTTT
CASSPTSGTGGSPLHF
>TRBD1|TRBJ1-2|few|TRBV7-9
TGTGCCAGCAGCCTGGACAGGGTCGGATATGGCTACACCTTC
CASSLDRVGYGYTF
>NA|TRBJ1-5|NA|TRBV11-2
TGTGCCAGCAGCTTAGATGGAGGGAGTAGCAATCAGCCCCAGCATTTT
CASSLDGGSSNQPQHF
>NA|TRBJ2-1|NA|TRBV20-1
TGCAGTGCTAGTCAATTTTCAGGACGGCGAAACTACAATGAGCAGTTCTTC
CSASQFSGRRNYNEQFF
>NA|TRBJ1-6|few|TRBV5-1
TGCGCCAGCAGCTTGGAAATTGGGGATTCACCCCTCCACTTT
CASSLEIGDSPLHF
>TRBD2|TRBJ2-5|NA|TRBV6-2/TRBV6-3
TGTGCCAGCATTAGCGGGGGACTCCAAGAGACCCAGTACTTC
CASISGGLQETQYF
>NA|TRBJ2-6|NA|TRBV7-2
TGTGCCAGCAGCACCCTCTCTGGGGCCAACGTCCTGACTTTC
CASSTLSGANVLTF
>NA|TRBJ2-2|NA|TRBV6-2/TRBV6-3
TGTGCCAGCAGATCAGGAGGGTCCGGGGAGCTGTTTTTT
CASRSGGSGELFF
>TRBD1|TRBJ2-7|NA|TRBV7-2
TGTGCCAGCAGCTTGACAGGGGGCGCAGCCCTCGAGCAGTACTTC
CASSLTGGAALEQYF
>NA|TRBJ1-1|NA|TRBV7-9
TGTGCCAGCTCTATTAAATCCGGGTACACTGAAGCTTTCTTT
CASSIKSGYTEAFF
>TRBD2|TRBJ2-3|NA|TRBV19
TGTGCCAGTACCGCCGGGACTAGCGGGAGACATACGCAGTATTTT
CASTAGTSGRHTQYF
>NA|TRBJ2-7|few|TRBV3-1
TGTGCCAGCAGCCAAGATGTCAGGGAGCAGTACTTC
CASSQDVREQYF
>TRBD2|TRBJ2-5|NA|TRBV12-3/TRBV12-4
TGTGCCAGCAGTTATGGGACTAGCGGGAGTAGGAGGCAAGAGACCCAGTACTTC
CASSYGTSGSRRQETQYF
>NA|TRBJ1-4|few|TRBV6-6
TGTGCCAGCAGTTACGGGCAGGGCGGTGAAAAACTGTTTTTT
CASSYGQGGEKLFF
>TRBD1|TRBJ2-1|NA|TRBV27
TGTGCCAGCAGGCAGGGACAGTACAATGAGCAGTTCTTC
CASRQGQYNEQFF
>TRBD2|TRBJ2-1|few|TRBV6-2/TRBV6-3
TGTGCCAGCAGGGCTCCTAGCGGGACCTACAATGAGCAGTTCTTC
CASRAPSGTYNEQFF
>TRBD2|TRBJ2-5|NA|TRBV20-1
TGCAGTGCTGATCGACTAGCGGGGGGGCCTTCGGAGACCCAGTACTTC
CSADRLAGGPSETQYF
>TRBD1|TRBJ2-7|NA|TRBV12-3/TRBV12-4
TGTGCCAGCAGCACAGGGGGCGCCGGGGAGCAGTACTTC
CASSTGGAGEQYF
>NA|TRBJ2-7|NA|TRBV14
TGTGCCAGCAGCCAAGCGGCGATCTACGAGCAGTACTTC
CASSQAAIYEQYF